This entry describes one T cell receptor beta chain. This entry is derived from a study of shared T cell receptors in the human thymus. Here immunoSEQ multiplex PCR was the method, and the copy in TCRdb shows in-frame clones only, minus some. Here the sample spans around 730,000 clones, 80% to 90% being singletons. This CDR3 spans 19 amino acids. CDR1 and CDR2 (germline): MNHEY, SMNVEV (reference sequence). The J segment lost 7 bases and the V segment lost 7 bases, leaving 27 bases of the junction unmatched. This sample also appeared in a second study, on human thymus T cells. That source notes: Each of the donors was a healthy Finnish infant who was undergoing open corrective cardiac surgery for congenital heart defects. Thymic repertoires from unrelated individuals overlapped highly, related research reported.

The sequencing input was thymocytes. The receptor was derived from a girl under two years old with a congenital heart defect. The chain employs TRBV27 and TRBJ1-2; 7 bases line up with TRBD1. CDR3 DNA sequence: TGTGCCAGCAAGTCTTTGCACCTCGGGACAGCCGTAACCTCGGGTGGCTACACCTTC. Residues: CASKSLHLGTAVTSGGYTF.